This TCR beta chain was observed in a study of blood T cell repertoires in COVID-19. CDR1 and CDR2 from the germline V gene are LNHDA and SQIVND (reference sequence). Trimming removed 7 bases from V and 8 bases from J, with 14 bases in between. CDR3 length: 12 amino acids. The method was immunoSEQ multiplex PCR; TCRdb's version includes in-frame clones alone and lacks a portion of them. This table holds about 230,000 clones, approximately 87% found once. The origin of this receptor is a woman between 65 and 79 years old with active or convalescent COVID-19. This chain connects TRBV19 to TRBJ1-2; D unresolved. The sample was peripheral blood. For the CDR3, the DNA is TGTGCCAGTATTACCTCTGGTCAGGGCTACACCTTC. Its translation: CASITSGQGYTF.